These 2 T cell receptor beta chains share one sample of origin, sequenced in a study of blood T cell repertoires in COVID-19 (TCRdb year 2020). Libraries came from the immunoSEQ multiplex PCR assay. This is the immuneACCESS table as TCRdb keeps it, with only in-frame sequences that have V and J called. A part of the clones is gone; compared with another copy, unresolved V genes explain less than half, and the rest is unexplained. The sample has roughly 200,000 clones on record, about 82% of them singletons. The ten biggest clones cover about 9.7% of the sample. Sequencing was carried out using PBMCs or T cells enriched from blood (not recorded which). The receptors stem from a woman aged 30 to 39 who had recovered from COVID-19.

J is TRBJ2-5 and V is TRBV9; 7 bases align to TRBD2. With V trimmed by 4 bases and J by 3 bases, 6 bases remained unmatched. The CDR3 runs 14 residues. In germline, CDR1 is SGDLS, CDR2 YYNGEE. The CDR3 nucleotides read TGTGCCAGCAGCCCGCGGGACTACAAAGAGACCCAGTACTTC. This translates into CASSPRDYKETQYF.

The chain joins TRBV29-1 to TRBJ2-1; no reliable D call. Germline CDR1 reads SQVTM; CDR2 reads ANQGSEA. The CDR3 length is 13 residues. Trimming pared 4 bases from V and 3 bases from J, leaving 10 bases between. Written as DNA, the CDR3 is TGCAGCGTTGTAACGCTAGACTACAATGAGCAGTTCTTC. Translating it yields CSVVTLDYNEQFF.